A single sample is the source of the 8 T cell receptor beta chains below, sequenced in a study of T cells in Graves' hyperthyroidism and ophthalmopathy (dated by TCRdb to about 2019). To prepare the library, multiplex PCR was applied. The sequencing machine was an Illumina HiSeq 2000. Amplification of TCR beta CDR3 regions was carried out from RNA transcripts. The TCR CDR3 was subjected to a first round of RT-PCR using the HTBI primer set and the Qiagen OneStep RT-PCR kit. In TCRdb, the public reads were trimmed at Q25 with fastp and aligned with MiXCR, with productive beta chains retained. Every distinct CDR3 protein forms one entry, paired with its most common genes and DNA. The sample profile shows 250,000 to 400,000 distinct CDR3 sequences; roughly 15% of them were found once. The biggest ten clones account for roughly 33% of the sample. Sequenced: blood. These receptors all come from a woman aged 40 to 49 with Graves' ophthalmopathy.

The V and J genes are TRBV15 and TRBJ2-6, with a weak D call TRBD2 (5 bases). The V end lost 3 bases, the J end lost 0 bases, and 18 bases lay between the germline ends. The length of the CDR3 is 19 residues. The germline V gene encodes CDR1 LNHNV and CDR2 YYDKDF (reference sequence). CDR3 protein: CATSRDTLDGISGANVLTF. CDR3 DNA sequence: TGTGCCACCAGCAGGGATACTCTGGACGGGATCTCTGGGGCCAACGTCCTGACTTTC. Complete variable domain (other parts from reference TRBV15 and TRBJ2-6): DAMVIQNPRYQVTQFGKPVTLSCSQTLNHNVMYWYQQKSSQAPKLLFHYYDKDFNNEADTPDNFQSRRPNTSFCFLDIRSPGLGDTAMYLCATSRDTLDGISGANVLTFGAGSRLTVL.

This clonotype was counted between two and nine times. The chain combines TRBV18 with TRBJ2-1; 8 nucleotides agree with TRBD1. V shed 3 bases and J 6 bases; nucleotides not matched to a gene: 10. Germline loops: CDR1 KGHSH, CDR2 LQKENI. The CDR3 consists of 16 residues. The CDR3 region has the DNA TGTGCCAGCTCACCGCCTCGGACAGGGTCTCGCAATGAGCAGTTCTTC. As protein: CASSPPRTGSRNEQFF.

This clonotype was found a few times. The chain is built from TRBV7-9 and TRBJ2-2; possible D gene TRBD1, 6 bases. Germline assignment: CDR1 SEHNR and CDR2 FQNEAQ (reference sequence). This CDR3 region has 15 residues. The germline V and J ends were trimmed by 5 bases and 0 bases, with 10 bases remaining between them. CDR3 nucleotide sequence: TGTGCCAGCAGCCTAAGACAGGCGAACACCGGGGAGCTGTTTTTT. This encodes CASSLRQANTGELFF.

This clonotype was found many times. This chain links TRBV6-2 or TRBV6-3 with TRBJ2-7; TRBD1 might be the D (5 bases). The ends were cut back, 2 bases at V and 0 bases at J, with 8 bases in the middle. The germline CDR1 and CDR2 sequences are MNHEY and SVGEGT. The CDR3 runs 14 residues. The DNA for the CDR3 is TGTGCCAGCAGTTACACAGGACACTCCTACGAGCAGTACTTC. As protein: CASSYTGHSYEQYF.

The rearrangement uses TRBV4-1 and TRBJ1-1; 7 nucleotides agree with TRBD1. CDR1 and CDR2 from the germline V gene are MGHRA and YSYEKL. The CDR3 has 16 amino acids. V lost 3 bases and J lost 0; bases outside the gene matches: 7. CDR3 protein: CASSQEYRGVNTEAFF. CDR3 nucleotide sequence: TGCGCCAGCAGCCAGGAATACAGGGGCGTGAACACTGAAGCTTTCTTT.

This clonotype was seen repeatedly, ten times or more. This chain links TRBV2 with TRBJ1-1; TRBD1 matches 10 bases. The CDR3 is made up of 14 amino acids. Unmatched junction bases numbered 6, after V lost 6 bases and J lost 5 bases. CDR1 is SNHLY, CDR2 FYNNEI, per germline. CDR3 sequence (DNA): TGTGCCAGCAGCCGACAGGGGGCGTTTACTGAAGCTTTCTTT. Translation: CASSRQGAFTEAFF.

This clonotype occurred many times. J is TRBJ1-5 and V is TRBV7-9, with 10 bases fitting TRBD1. The CDR3 loop spans 14 amino acids. Germline values: CDR1 SEHNR, CDR2 FQNEAQ (reference sequence). V lost 5 bases and J lost 6; bases outside the gene matches: 4. The CDR3 region has the DNA TGTGCCAGCAGCCGACAGGGGGCTGGTCAGCCCCAGCATTTT. This translates into CASSRQGAGQPQHF.

This clonotype was seen a handful of times. J is TRBJ2-1 and V is TRBV19; 7 bases line up with TRBD1. The CDR3 spans 16 residues. Germline lookup yields CDR1 LNHDA and CDR2 SQIVND (reference sequence). Germline trimming cut 7 bases from V and 0 bases from J; bases unmatched to any gene: 9. The DNA of the CDR3 is TGTGCCAGTACTCCGACAGGGCGCCTCTCCTACAATGAGCAGTTCTTC. Translation gives CASTPTGRLSYNEQFF.